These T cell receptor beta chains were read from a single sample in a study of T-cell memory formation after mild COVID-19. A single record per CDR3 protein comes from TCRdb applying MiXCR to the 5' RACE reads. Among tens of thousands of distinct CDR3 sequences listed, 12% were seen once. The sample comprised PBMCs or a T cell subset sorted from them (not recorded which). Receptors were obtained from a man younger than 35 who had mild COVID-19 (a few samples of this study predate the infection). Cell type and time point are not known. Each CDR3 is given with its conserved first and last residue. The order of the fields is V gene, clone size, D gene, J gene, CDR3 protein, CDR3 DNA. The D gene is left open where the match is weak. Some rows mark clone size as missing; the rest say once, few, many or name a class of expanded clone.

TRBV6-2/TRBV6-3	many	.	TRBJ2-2	CASSYVARRGELFF	TGTGCCAGCAGTTACGTGGCCCGCAGAGGGGAGCTGTTTTTT
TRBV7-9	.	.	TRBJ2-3	CASSSFRGASTDTQYF	TGTGCCAGCAGCTCTTTTAGGGGGGCGAGCACAGATACGCAGTATTTT
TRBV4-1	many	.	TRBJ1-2	CASSRPGEGLFGYTF	TGCGCCAGCAGCCGCCCGGGAGAGGGTCTCTTTGGCTACACCTTC
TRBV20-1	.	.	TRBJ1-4	CSAEGPGKLFF	TGCAGTGCGGAAGGGCCCGGAAAACTGTTTTTT
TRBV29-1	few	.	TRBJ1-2	CRGGPSGYGYTF	TGCAGGGGGGGCCCATCGGGGTATGGCTACACCTTC
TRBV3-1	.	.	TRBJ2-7	CASSPRGSYEQYF	TGTGCCAGCAGCCCTCGGGGGTCCTACGAGCAGTACTTC
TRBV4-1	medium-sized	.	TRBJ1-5	CASSQDHGNLNQPQHF	TGCGCCAGCAGCCAAGATCACGGGAACCTCAATCAGCCCCAGCATTTT
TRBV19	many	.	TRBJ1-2	CASSPMDGANYGYTF	TGTGCCAGTAGTCCGATGGACGGGGCTAACTATGGCTACACCTTC
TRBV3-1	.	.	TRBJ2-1	CASSQDSRRVGEQFF	TGTGCCAGCAGCCAAGATTCCAGGCGGGTCGGGGAGCAGTTCTTC
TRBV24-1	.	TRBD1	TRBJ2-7	CATRTGGHSDEQYF	TGTGCCACCCGGACAGGGGGCCATTCGGACGAGCAGTACTTC
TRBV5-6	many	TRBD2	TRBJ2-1	CASSFSGGAHEQFF	TGTGCCAGCAGCTTTAGCGGGGGGGCCCATGAGCAGTTCTTC
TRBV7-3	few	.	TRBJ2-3	CASSLAGLAGGSTQYF	TGTGCCAGCAGCTTAGCAGGTCTGGCAGGGGGGAGTACGCAGTATTTT
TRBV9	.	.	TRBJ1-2	CASSATNYGYTF	TGTGCCAGCAGCGCCACTAACTATGGCTACACCTTC
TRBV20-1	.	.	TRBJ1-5	CSARVRNQPQHF	TGCAGTGCTAGAGTTAGGAATCAGCCCCAGCATTTT
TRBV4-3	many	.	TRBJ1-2	CASSPSRSPGVVYGYTF	TGCGCCAGCAGCCCTAGCAGGTCGCCTGGTGTGGTCTATGGCTACACCTTC
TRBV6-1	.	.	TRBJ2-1	CASSGASGSLRNEQFF	TGTGCCAGCAGTGGAGCTTCAGGGTCATTGAGAAATGAGCAGTTCTTC
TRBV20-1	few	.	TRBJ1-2	CSARASGHNYGYTF	TGCAGTGCTAGAGCCTCCGGACATAACTATGGCTACACCTTC
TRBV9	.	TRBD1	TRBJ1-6	CASSVDGSGTEASPLHF	TGTGCCAGCAGCGTAGACGGCTCCGGGACAGAGGCTTCACCCCTCCACTTT
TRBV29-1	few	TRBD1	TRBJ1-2	CSVNGPGQGNGYTF	TGCAGCGTTAATGGACCGGGACAGGGGAATGGCTACACCTTC
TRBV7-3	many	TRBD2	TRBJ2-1	CASSALAGAYNEQFF	TGTGCCAGCAGCGCGTTAGCGGGGGCTTACAATGAGCAGTTCTTC
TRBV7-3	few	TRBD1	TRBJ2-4	CASSQLGPGTGAQNIQYF	TGTGCCAGCAGCCAATTAGGGCCCGGGACAGGGGCCCAAAACATTCAGTACTTC
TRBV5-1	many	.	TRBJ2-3	CASSSPGPDTQYF	TGCGCCAGCAGCTCCCCAGGGCCAGATACGCAGTATTTT
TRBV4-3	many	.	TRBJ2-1	CASSQGTASYNEQFF	TGCGCCAGCAGCCAAGGGACAGCTTCCTACAATGAGCAGTTCTTC
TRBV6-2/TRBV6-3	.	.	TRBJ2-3	CASSYWSTDTQYF	TGTGCCAGCAGTTACTGGAGCACAGATACGCAGTATTTT
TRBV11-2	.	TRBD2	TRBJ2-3	CASSLVALAGGTDTQYF	TGTGCCAGCAGCTTAGTGGCCCTAGCGGGGGGCACAGATACGCAGTATTTT
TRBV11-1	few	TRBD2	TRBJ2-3	CASSIKRGLYTDTQYF	TGTGCCAGCAGCATCAAGCGGGGCCTATACACAGATACGCAGTATTTT
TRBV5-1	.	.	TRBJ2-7	CASREGDGEQYF	TGCGCCAGTAGAGAGGGTGACGGCGAGCAGTACTTC
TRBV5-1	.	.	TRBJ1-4	CASSWGSGDEKLFF	TGCGCCAGCAGCTGGGGGTCGGGCGATGAAAAACTGTTTTTT
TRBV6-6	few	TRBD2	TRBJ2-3	CASSDSSGGPGDTQYF	TGTGCCAGCAGTGACTCGAGCGGGGGGCCAGGAGATACGCAGTATTTT
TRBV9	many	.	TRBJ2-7	CASKYWEQYF	TGTGCCAGCAAGTACTGGGAGCAGTACTTC
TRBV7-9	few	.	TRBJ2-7	CASSSWDLAPYEQYF	TGTGCCAGCAGCTCTTGGGACCTAGCCCCCTACGAGCAGTACTTC
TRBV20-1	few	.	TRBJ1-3	CSAFPPGNTIYF	TGCAGTGCTTTCCCTCCTGGAAACACCATATATTTT
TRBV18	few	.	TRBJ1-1	CASSPNRNTEAFF	TGTGCCAGCTCACCGAACAGGAACACTGAAGCTTTCTTT
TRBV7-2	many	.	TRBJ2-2	CASSRDGRTGELFF	TGTGCCAGCAGTAGGGACGGACGCACCGGGGAGCTGTTTTTT
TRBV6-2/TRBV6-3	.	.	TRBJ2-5	CASILGLPWETQYF	TGTGCCAGCATCTTGGGACTCCCTTGGGAGACCCAGTACTTC
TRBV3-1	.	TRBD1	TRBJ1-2	CASSHDTTTGQGDGYTF	TGTGCCAGCAGTCACGACACCACCACGGGACAGGGGGATGGCTACACCTTC
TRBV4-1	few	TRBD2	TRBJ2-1	CASRQPGTREIEQFF	TGCGCCAGCAGACAACCCGGGACTAGAGAAATTGAGCAGTTCTTC
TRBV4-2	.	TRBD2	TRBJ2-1	CASSQDSSGGRNLNEQFF	TGTGCCAGCAGCCAAGACTCGAGCGGGGGCCGGAATTTGAATGAGCAGTTCTTC
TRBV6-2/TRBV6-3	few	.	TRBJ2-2	CASDSDKTYTGELFF	TGTGCCAGCGACTCGGACAAGACCTACACCGGGGAGCTGTTTTTT
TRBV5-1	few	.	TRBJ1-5	CASRGGSEGPQHF	TGCGCCAGCAGGGGCGGATCGGAGGGGCCCCAGCATTTT